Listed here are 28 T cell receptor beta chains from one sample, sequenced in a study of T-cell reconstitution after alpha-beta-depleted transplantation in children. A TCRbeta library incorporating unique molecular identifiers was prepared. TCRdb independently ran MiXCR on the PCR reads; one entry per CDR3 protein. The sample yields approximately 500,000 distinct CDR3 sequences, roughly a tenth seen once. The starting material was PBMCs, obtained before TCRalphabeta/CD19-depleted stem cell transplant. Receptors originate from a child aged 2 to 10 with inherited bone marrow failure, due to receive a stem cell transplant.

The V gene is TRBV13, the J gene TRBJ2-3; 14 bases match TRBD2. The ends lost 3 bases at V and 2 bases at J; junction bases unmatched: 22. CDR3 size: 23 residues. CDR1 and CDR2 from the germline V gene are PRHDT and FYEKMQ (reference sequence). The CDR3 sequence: CASSFRTSLAGLAGEGNTDTQYF. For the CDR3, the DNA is TGTGCCAGCAGCTTTAGGACAAGCCTGGCGGGACTAGCGGGAGAGGGGAACACAGATACGCAGTATTTT.

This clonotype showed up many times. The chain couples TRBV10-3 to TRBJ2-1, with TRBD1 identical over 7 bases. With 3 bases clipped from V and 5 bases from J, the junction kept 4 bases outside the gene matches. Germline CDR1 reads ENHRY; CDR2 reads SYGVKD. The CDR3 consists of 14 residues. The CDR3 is CAISDPDRHNEQFF. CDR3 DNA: TGTGCCATCAGTGACCCGGACAGGCACAATGAGCAGTTCTTC.

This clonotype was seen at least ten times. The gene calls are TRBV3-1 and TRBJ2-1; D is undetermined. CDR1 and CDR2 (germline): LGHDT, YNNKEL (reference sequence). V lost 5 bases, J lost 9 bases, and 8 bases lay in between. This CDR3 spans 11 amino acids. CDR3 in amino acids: CASSETGEQFF. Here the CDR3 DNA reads TGTGCCAGCAGCGAGACGGGTGAGCAGTTCTTC.

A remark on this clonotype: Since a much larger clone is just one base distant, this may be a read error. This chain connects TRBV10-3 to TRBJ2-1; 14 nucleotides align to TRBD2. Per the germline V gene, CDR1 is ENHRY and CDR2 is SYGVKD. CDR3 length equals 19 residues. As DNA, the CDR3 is TGTGCCATCAGTGAGCCGGGACTAGCGGGAGAGACCTCCTACAATGGGCAGTTCTTC. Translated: CAISEPGLAGETSYNGQFF.

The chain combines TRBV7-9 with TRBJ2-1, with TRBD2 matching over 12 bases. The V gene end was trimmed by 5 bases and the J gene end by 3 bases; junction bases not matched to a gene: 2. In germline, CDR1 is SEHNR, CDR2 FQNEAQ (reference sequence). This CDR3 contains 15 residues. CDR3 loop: CASSRLAGDYNEQFF. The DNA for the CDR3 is TGTGCCAGCAGCCGACTAGCGGGAGACTACAATGAGCAGTTCTTC.

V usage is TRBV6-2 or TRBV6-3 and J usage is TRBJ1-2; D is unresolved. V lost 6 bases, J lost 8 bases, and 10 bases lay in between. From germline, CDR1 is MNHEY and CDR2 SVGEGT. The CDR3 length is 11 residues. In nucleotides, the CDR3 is TGTGCCAGCAGGTGGACGGCGGGCTACACCTTC. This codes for CASRWTAGYTF.

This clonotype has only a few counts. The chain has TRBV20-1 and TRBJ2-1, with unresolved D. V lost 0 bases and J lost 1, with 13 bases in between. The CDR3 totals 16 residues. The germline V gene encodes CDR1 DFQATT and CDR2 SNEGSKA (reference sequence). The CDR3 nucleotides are TGCAGTGCTAGAGATTTAGGGAAGAGGTCCTACAATGAGCAGTTCTTC. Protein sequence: CSARDLGKRSYNEQFF.

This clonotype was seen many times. The CDR3 sequence: CASSLVGDPDFNEKLFF. DNA of the CDR3: TGCGCCAGCAGCTTGGTGGGGGACCCGGACTTTAATGAAAAACTGTTTTTT. V gene TRBV5-1 combines with J gene TRBJ1-4; D might be TRBD1 (5 bases). Germline V gene lookup returns CDR1 SGHRS and CDR2 YFSETQ. V dropped 0 bases and J dropped 4 bases, with 16 bases sitting between them. The CDR3 is 17 amino acids.

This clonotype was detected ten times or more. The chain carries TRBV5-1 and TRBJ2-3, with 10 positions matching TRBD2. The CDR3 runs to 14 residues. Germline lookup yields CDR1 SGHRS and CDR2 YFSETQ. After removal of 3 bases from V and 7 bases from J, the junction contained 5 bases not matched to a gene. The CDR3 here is CASSSGLAEYTQYF. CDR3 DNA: TGCGCCAGCAGCTCCGGACTAGCGGAGTATACGCAGTATTTT.

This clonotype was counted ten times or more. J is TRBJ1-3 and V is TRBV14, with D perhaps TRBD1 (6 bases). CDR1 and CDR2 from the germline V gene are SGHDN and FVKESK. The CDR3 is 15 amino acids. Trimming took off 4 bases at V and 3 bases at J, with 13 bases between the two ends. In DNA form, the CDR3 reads TGTGCCAGCAGCCGGACAGCCGACAGTGGAAACACCATATATTTT. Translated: CASSRTADSGNTIYF.

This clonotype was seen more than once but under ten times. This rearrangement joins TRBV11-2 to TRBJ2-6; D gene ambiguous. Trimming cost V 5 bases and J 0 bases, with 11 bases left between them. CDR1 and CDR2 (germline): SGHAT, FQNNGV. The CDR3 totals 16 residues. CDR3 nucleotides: TGTGCCAGCAGCCTCGACGGGTACTCTGGGGCCAACGTCCTGACTTTC. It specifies CASSLDGYSGANVLTF.

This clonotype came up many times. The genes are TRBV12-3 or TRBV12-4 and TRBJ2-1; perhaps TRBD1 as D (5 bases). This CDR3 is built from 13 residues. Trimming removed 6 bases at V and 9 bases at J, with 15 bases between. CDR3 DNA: TGTGCCAGCAGCCTTGGGCAGGGTACTGAGCAGTTCTTC. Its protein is CASSLGQGTEQFF.

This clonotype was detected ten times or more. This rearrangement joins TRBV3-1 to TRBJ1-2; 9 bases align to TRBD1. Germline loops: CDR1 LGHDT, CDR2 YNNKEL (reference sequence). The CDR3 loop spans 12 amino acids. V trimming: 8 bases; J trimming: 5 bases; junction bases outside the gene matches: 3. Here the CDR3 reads CASVGTGYGYTF. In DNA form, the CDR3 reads TGTGCCAGCGTGGGGACAGGGTATGGCTACACCTTC.

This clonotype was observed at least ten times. The CDR3 nucleotides read TGCAGTGCTAATTCTGGACTAGCGGGCACAGATACGCAGTATTTT. It is translated as CSANSGLAGTDTQYF. The rearrangement uses TRBV20-1 and TRBJ2-3, with 10 nucleotides matching TRBD2. Per the germline V gene, CDR1 is DFQATT and CDR2 is SNEGSKA (reference sequence). The V segment lost 4 bases and the J segment 1 base; nucleotides outside the gene matches: 5. The CDR3 spans 15 residues.

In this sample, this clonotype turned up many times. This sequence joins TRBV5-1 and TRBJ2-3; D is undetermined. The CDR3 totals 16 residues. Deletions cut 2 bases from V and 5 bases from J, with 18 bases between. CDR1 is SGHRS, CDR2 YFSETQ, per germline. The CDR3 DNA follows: TGCGCCAGCAGCTTATTCCCCCCTACTTTTCAAGATACGCAGTATTTT. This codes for CASSLFPPTFQDTQYF.

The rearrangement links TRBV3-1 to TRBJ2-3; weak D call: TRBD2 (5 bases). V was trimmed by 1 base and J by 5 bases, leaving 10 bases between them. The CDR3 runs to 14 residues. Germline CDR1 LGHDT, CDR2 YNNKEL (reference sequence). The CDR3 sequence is CASSQGSAGDTQYF. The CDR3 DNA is TGTGCCAGCAGCCAAGGGTCCGCGGGAGATACGCAGTATTTT.

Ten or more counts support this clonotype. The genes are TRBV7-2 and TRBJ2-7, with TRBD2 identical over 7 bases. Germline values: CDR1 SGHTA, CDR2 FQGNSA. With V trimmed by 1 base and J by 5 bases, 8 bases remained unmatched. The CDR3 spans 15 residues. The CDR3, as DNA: TGTGCCAGCAGCTTAGATCCGGGAGGCTTGAACGAGCAGTACTTC. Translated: CASSLDPGGLNEQYF. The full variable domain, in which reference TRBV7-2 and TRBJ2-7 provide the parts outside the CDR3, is GAGVSQSPSNKVTEKGKDVELRCDPISGHTALYWYRQSLGQGLEFLIYFQGNSAPDKSGLPSDRFSAERTGGSVSTLTIQRTQQEDSAVYLCASSLDPGGLNEQYFGPGTRLTVT.

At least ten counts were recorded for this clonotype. CDR3 sequence (DNA): TGCAGTGCTAGAAGCTCTAGCGGGAGATGGTACGAGCAGTACTTC. Its protein is CSARSSSGRWYEQYF. V and J are TRBV20-1 and TRBJ2-7, with TRBD2 identical over 10 bases. V shed 2 bases, J shed 4 bases, and the junction held 8 bases outside the gene matches. Germline V lookup: CDR1 DFQATT, CDR2 SNEGSKA (reference sequence). This CDR3 is built from 15 residues.

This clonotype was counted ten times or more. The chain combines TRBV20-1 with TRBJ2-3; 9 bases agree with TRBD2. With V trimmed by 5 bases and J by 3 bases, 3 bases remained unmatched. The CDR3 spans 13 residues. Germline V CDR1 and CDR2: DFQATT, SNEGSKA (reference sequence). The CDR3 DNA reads TGCAGTGCTGAGCTAGCGGGGACAGATACGCAGTATTTT. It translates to CSAELAGTDTQYF.

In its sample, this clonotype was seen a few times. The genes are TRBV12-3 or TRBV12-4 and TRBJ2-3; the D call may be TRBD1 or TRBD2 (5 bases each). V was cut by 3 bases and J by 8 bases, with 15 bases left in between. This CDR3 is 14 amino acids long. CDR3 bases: TGTGCCAGCAGTTTCTTAGAAGGGACGCCTACGCAGTATTTT. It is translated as CASSFLEGTPTQYF.

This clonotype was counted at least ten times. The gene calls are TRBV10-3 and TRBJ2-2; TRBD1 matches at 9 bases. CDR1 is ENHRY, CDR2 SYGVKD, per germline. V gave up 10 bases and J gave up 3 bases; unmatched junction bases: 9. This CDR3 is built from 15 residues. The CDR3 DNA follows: TGTGCCACCATTGAAGGGACAGGGTACACCGGGGAGCTGTTTTTT. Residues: CATIEGTGYTGELFF.

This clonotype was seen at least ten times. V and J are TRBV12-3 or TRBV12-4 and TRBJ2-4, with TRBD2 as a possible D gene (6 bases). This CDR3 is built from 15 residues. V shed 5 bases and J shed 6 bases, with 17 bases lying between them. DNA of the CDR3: TGTGCCAGCAGTGAGCGGCCCCCGGAGGGAAACATTCAGTACTTC. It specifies CASSERPPEGNIQYF.

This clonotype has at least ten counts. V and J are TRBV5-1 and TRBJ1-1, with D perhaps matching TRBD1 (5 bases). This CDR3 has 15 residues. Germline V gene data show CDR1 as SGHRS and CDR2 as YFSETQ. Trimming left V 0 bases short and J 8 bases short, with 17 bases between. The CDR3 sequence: CASSLEVGAPGEAFF. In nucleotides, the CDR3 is TGCGCCAGCAGCTTGGAGGTAGGGGCCCCTGGCGAAGCTTTCTTT.

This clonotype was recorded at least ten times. The CDR3 is CASSYGGQANYGYTF. The DNA of the CDR3 is TGTGCCAGCAGTTACGGGGGACAGGCCAACTATGGCTACACCTTC. The V and J genes are TRBV6-2 or TRBV6-3 and TRBJ1-2; 8 positions agree with TRBD1. Germline loops: CDR1 MNHEY, CDR2 SVGEGT. J gave up 2 bases and V 2 bases, and 4 bases lay outside the gene matches. The CDR3 consists of 15 residues.

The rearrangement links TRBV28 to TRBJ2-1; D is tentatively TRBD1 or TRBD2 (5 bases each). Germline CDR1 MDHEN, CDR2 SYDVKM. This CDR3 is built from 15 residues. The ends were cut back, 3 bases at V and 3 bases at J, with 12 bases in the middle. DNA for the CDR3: TGTGCCAGCAGTTTGGGGGTTACGGACTACAATGAGCAGTTCTTC. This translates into CASSLGVTDYNEQFF.

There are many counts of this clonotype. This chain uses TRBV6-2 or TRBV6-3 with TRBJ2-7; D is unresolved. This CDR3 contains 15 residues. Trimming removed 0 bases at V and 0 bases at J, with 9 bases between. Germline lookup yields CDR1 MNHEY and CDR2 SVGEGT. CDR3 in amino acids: CASSYSIGISYEQYF. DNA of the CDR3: TGTGCCAGCAGTTACTCGATCGGCATCTCCTACGAGCAGTACTTC.

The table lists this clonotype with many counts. CDR3 nucleotides: TGTGCCAGCAGTCCCGATGGACTAGCGGGGAAAAACATTCAGTACTTC. Translating it yields CASSPDGLAGKNIQYF. The chain carries TRBV27 and TRBJ2-4; 12 nucleotides agree with TRBD2. The CDR3 has 16 residues. Trimming removed 5 bases from V and 4 bases from J; junction bases left unmatched: 6. In germline, CDR1 is MNHEY, CDR2 SMNVEV (reference sequence).

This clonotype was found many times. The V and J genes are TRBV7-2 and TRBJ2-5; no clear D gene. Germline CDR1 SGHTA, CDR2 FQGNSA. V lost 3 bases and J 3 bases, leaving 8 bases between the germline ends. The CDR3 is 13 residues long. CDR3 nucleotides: TGTGCCAGCAGCTTGGTTGGAAAAGAGACCCAGTACTTC. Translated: CASSLVGKETQYF.